Listed here are 9 T cell receptor beta chains from one sample, sequenced in a study of CXCR3-negative and CXCR3-positive naive CD8 T cells. UMI labels and 5' RACE were used to prepare the TRB cDNA libraries. After re-calling the 5' RACE reads, TCRdb lists one entry per CDR3 protein, DNA absent. This specimen shows 100,000 to 150,000 distinct CDR3 sequences; the ten leading clones hold approximately 0.29%. The source material was naive CXCR3- CD8+ T cells from blood. The subset: CD45RO-CCR7+CD27+CD95- naive CD8+ T cells lacking CXCR3 (TNR3-). The receptor set was obtained from a human donor in good health. Some clones in this sample may be carry-over from other donors' samples.

This sequence joins TRBV20-1 and TRBJ2-7. Germline-derived CDR1 and CDR2 are DFQATT and SNEGSKA (reference sequence). This CDR3 has 15 residues. The CDR3 loop reads CSARDTRTASYEQYF.

The chain uses TRBV13 and TRBJ1-2. The CDR3 covers 12 residues. Germline lookup yields CDR1 PRHDT and CDR2 FYEKMQ (reference sequence). The CDR3 spells CASSLNPDGYTF.

The chain's CDR3 is CASSLGGIEAFF. This chain links TRBV7-9 with TRBJ1-1; TCRdb reports TRBD1, a call that lacks DNA to check it against. The CDR3 consists of 12 residues. CDR1 is SEHNR, CDR2 FQNEAQ, per germline (reference sequence).

The chain combines TRBV5-6 with TRBJ2-1; TCRdb reports TRBD2, a call that lacks DNA to check it against. This CDR3 comprises 16 residues. The germline gives CDR1 SGHDT, CDR2 YYEEEE. CDR3 sequence: CASSGTSGGTYNEQFF. Complete variable domain (other parts from reference TRBV5-6 and TRBJ2-1): DAGVTQSPTHLIKTRGQQVTLRCSPKSGHDTVSWYQQALGQGPQFIFQYYEEEERQRGNFPDRFSGHQFPNYSSELNVNALLLGDSALYLCASSGTSGGTYNEQFFGPGTRLTVL.

This chain links TRBV20-1 with TRBJ1-1. CDR1 and CDR2 from the germline V gene are DFQATT and SNEGSKA (reference sequence). This CDR3 contains 13 residues. The CDR3 loop is CSARETGNTEAFF.

This chain connects TRBV20-1 to TRBJ1-2; TCRdb names TRBD1, which stays unverified in the absence of DNA. Germline V gives CDR1 DFQATT, CDR2 SNEGSKA (reference sequence). This CDR3 is built from 15 residues. CDR3 region: CSARDVIRGNYGYTF.

The rearrangement joins TRBV5-1 to TRBJ1-1; TCRdb calls TRBD1, which cannot be checked without DNA. Germline lookup yields CDR1 SGHRS and CDR2 YFSETQ. This CDR3 region has 15 residues. This chain's CDR3 is CASSLNWTGYTEAFF.

The V and J genes are TRBV7-9 and TRBJ2-5. The CDR3 loop spans 12 amino acids. CDR1 and CDR2 (germline): SEHNR, FQNEAQ (reference sequence). The CDR3 protein is CASTDIKETQYF.

This rearrangement joins TRBV4-1 to TRBJ1-1; the D call from TCRdb, TRBD1, cannot be confirmed without DNA. The CDR3 covers 15 residues. From germline, CDR1 is MGHRA and CDR2 YSYEKL. This CDR3 reads CASSPRQARGAEAFF.